These 4 T cell receptor beta chains share one sample of origin, sequenced in a study of metastatic and nonmetastatic thyroid tumors. TCRdb re-clonotyped the PCR reads through MiXCR. Of 30,000 to 35,000 clones listed, 25% to 30% are singletons. Until they underwent thyroid surgery, no patient had received any treatment. The sequencing input was blood. Receptors were obtained from a female donor with papillary thyroid cancer or a benign thyroid nodule (not recorded which). Some clones in this sample may be carry-over from other donors' samples.

This rearrangement joins TRBV5-1 to TRBJ2-3; D is unresolved. This CDR3 spans 15 amino acids. Trimming took 0 bases from V and 0 from J, leaving 8 bases between them. Germline assignment: CDR1 SGHRS and CDR2 YFSETQ. This chain's CDR3 is CASSLVMASTDTQYF. DNA of the CDR3: TGCGCCAGCAGCTTGGTGATGGCGAGCACAGATACGCAGTATTTT. The whole variable domain, filled in from reference TRBV5-1 and TRBJ2-3, reads KAGVTQTPRYLIKTRGQQVTLSCSPISGHRSVSWYQQTPGQGLQFLFEYFSETQRNKGNFPGRFSGRQFSNSRSEMNVSTLELGDSALYLCASSLVMASTDTQYFGPGTRLTVL.

The rearrangement joins TRBV4-1 to TRBJ1-2, with D hard to call. Germline CDR1 MGHRA, CDR2 YSYEKL. Deletions cut 0 bases from V and 6 bases from J, with 11 bases between. The CDR3 loop spans 14 amino acids. The DNA of the CDR3 is TGCGCCAGCAGCCAAGACCCCCTGATCAATGGCTACACCTTC. Its translation: CASSQDPLINGYTF.

This clone was picked up many times. This chain links TRBV4-1 with TRBJ1-1; tentatively, D is TRBD1 (5 bases). V lost 4 bases and J 1 base, leaving 10 bases between the germline ends. This CDR3 is built from 14 residues. From germline, CDR1 is MGHRA and CDR2 YSYEKL. CDR3 nucleotide sequence: TGCGCCAGCAGCCCCGATCAGGGGAACACTGAAGCTTTCTTT. This translates into CASSPDQGNTEAFF.

The chain is built from TRBV6-1 and TRBJ1-2; D call uncertain. Between the trimmed V and J ends, which lost 7 bases and 5 bases, there was a span of 14 bases. This CDR3 spans 13 amino acids. Germline V gene sequence: CDR1 MNHNS, CDR2 SASEGT. CDR3 in amino acids: CASTRIGDYGYTF. Written as DNA, the CDR3 is TGTGCCAGCACTCGAATCGGGGATTATGGCTACACCTTC.